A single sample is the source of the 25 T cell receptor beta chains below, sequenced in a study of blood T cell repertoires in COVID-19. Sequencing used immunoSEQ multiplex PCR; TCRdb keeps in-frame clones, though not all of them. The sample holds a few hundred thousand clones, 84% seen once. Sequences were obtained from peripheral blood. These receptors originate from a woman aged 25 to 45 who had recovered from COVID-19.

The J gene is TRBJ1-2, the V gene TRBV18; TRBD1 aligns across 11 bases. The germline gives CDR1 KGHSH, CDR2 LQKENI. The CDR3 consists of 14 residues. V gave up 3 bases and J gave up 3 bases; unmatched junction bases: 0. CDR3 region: CASSPGQGDYGYTF. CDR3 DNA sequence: TGTGCCAGCTCACCGGGACAGGGGGACTATGGCTACACCTTC. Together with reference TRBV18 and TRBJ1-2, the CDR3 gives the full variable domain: NAGVMQNPRHLVRRRGQEARLRCSPMKGHSHVYWYRQLPEEGLKFMVYLQKENIIDESGMPKERFSAEFPKEGPSILRIQQVVRGDSAAYFCASSPGQGDYGYTFGSGTRLTVV.

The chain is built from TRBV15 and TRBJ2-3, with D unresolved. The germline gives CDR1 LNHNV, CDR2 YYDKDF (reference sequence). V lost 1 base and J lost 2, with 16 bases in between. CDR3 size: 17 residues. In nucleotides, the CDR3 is TGTGCCACCAGCAGAGCCCTCGCAGTTACAGCCACAGATACGCAGTATTTT. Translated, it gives CATSRALAVTATDTQYF.

The CDR3 loop reads CASSSYSGEQFF. The CDR3 DNA follows: TGTGCCAGCAGCTCCTACAGCGGTGAGCAGTTCTTC. The chain uses TRBV11-2 and TRBJ2-1; D may be TRBD2 (5 bases). Germline assignment: CDR1 SGHAT and CDR2 FQNNGV. The CDR3 runs to 12 residues. V was clipped by 4 bases and J by 9 bases, with 10 bases between them.

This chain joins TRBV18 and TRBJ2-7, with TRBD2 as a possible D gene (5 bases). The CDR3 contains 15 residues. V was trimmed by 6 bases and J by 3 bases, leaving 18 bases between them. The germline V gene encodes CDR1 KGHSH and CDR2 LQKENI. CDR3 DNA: TGTGCCAGCTCTACGCTTTCGTCTAGCCTCTACGAGCAGTACTTC. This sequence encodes CASSTLSSSLYEQYF.

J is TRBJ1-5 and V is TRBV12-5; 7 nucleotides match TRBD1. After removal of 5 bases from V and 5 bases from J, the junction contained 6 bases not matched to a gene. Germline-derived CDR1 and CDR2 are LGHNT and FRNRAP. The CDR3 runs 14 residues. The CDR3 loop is CASGPRGHDQPQHF. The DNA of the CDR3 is TGTGCTAGTGGTCCGAGGGGGCACGATCAGCCCCAGCATTTT. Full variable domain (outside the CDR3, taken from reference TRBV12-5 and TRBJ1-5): DARVTQTPRHKVTEMGQEVTMRCQPILGHNTVFWYRQTMMQGLELLAYFRNRAPLDDSGMPKDRFSAEMPDATLATLKIQPSEPRDSAVYFCASGPRGHDQPQHFGDGTRLSIL.

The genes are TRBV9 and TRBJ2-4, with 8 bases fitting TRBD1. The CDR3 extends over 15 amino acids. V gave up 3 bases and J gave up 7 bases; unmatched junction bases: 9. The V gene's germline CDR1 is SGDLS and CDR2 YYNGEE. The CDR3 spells CASSERTGLENIQYF. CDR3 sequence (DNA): TGTGCCAGCAGCGAGAGGACAGGGTTGGAGAACATTCAGTACTTC.

The CDR3 loop reads CASTHYPEDSGNTIYF. The CDR3 nucleotides read TGTGCCAGCACCCACTATCCGGAAGACTCTGGAAACACCATATATTTT. The J gene is TRBJ1-3, the V gene TRBV7-2; D not resolved. Germline CDR1 is SGHTA and CDR2 is FQGNSA. The CDR3 has 16 residues. The V and J ends lost 7 bases and 0 bases respectively, with 16 bases between them.

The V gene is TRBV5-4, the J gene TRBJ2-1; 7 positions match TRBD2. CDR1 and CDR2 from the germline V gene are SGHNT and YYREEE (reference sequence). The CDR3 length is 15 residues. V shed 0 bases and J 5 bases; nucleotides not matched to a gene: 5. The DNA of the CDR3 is TGTGCCAGCAGCTTGGGGCTAGCGGAGGACAATGAGCAGTTCTTC. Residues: CASSLGLAEDNEQFF.

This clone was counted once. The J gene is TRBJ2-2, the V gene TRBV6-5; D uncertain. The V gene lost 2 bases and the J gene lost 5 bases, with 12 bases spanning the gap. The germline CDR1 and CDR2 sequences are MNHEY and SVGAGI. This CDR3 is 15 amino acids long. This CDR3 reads CASSYSSGATGELFF. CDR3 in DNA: TGTGCCAGCAGTTACAGTTCCGGTGCTACCGGGGAGCTGTTTTTT.

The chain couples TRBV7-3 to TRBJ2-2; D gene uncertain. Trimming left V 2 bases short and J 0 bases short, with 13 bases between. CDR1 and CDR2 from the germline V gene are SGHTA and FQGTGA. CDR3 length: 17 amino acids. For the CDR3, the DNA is TGTGCCAGCAGCTTAGTACAAGCAGGAACGAACACCGGGGAGCTGTTTTTT. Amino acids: CASSLVQAGTNTGELFF. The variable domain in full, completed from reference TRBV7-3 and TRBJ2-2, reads GAGVSQTPSNKVTEKGKYVELRCDPISGHTALYWYRQSLGQGPEFLIYFQGTGAADDSGLPNDRFFAVRPEGSVSTLKIQRTERGDSAVYLCASSLVQAGTNTGELFFGEGSRLTVL.

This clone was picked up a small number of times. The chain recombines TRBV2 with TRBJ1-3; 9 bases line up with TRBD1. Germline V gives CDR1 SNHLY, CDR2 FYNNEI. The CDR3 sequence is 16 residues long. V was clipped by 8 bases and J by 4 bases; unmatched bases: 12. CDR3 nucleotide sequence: TGTGCCAGCTATTCGGTGGGACAGGGAGCAGGAAACACCATATATTTT. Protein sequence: CASYSVGQGAGNTIYF.

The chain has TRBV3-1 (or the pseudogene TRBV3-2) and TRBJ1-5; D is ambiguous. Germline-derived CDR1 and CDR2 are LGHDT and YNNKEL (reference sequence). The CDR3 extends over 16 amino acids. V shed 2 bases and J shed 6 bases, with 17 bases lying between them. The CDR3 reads CASSQQQPTVGQPQHF. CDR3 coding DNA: TGTGCCAGCAGCCAACAACAGCCAACTGTCGGTCAGCCCCAGCATTTT.

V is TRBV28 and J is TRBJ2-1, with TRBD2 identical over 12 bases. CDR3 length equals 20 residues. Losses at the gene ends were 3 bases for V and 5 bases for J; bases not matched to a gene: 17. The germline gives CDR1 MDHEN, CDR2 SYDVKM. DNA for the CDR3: TGTGCCAGCAGTTTTTTTTTGGCCCCCAGGACTAGCGGGGCTGACAATGAGCAGTTCTTC. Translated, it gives CASSFFLAPRTSGADNEQFF.

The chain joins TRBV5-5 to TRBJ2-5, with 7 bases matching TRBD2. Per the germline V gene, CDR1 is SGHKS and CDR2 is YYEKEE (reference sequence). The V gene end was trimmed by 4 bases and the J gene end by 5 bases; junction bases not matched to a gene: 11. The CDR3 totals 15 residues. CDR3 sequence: CASSAGLVSRETQYF. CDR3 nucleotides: TGTGCCAGCAGCGCCGGACTAGTTTCGAGGGAGACCCAGTACTTC.

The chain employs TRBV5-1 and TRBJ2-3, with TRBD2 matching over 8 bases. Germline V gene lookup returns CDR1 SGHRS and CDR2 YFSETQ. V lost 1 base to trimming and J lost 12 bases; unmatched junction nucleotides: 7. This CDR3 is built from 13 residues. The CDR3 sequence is CASSLISGSDQYF. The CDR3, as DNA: TGCGCCAGCAGCTTGATAAGCGGGAGCGATCAGTATTTT. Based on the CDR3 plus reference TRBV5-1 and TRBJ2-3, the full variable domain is KAGVTQTPRYLIKTRGQQVTLSCSPISGHRSVSWYQQTPGQGLQFLFEYFSETQRNKGNFPGRFSGRQFSNSRSEMNVSTLELGDSALYLCASSLISGSDQYFGPGTRLTVL.

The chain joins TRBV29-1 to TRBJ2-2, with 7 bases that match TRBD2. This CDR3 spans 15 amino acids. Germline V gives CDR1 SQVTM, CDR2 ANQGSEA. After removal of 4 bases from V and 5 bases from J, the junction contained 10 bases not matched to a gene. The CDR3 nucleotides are TGCAGCGTTGGGTTCGGCGGGAGAGGTACCGGGGAGCTGTTTTTT. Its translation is CSVGFGGRGTGELFF.

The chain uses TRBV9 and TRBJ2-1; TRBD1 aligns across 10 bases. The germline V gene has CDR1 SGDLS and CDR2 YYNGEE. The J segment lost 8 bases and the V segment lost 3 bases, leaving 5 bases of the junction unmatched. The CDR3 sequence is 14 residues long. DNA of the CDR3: TGTGCCAGCAGCGATGGACAGGGGGAGGATGAGCAGTTCTTC. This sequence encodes CASSDGQGEDEQFF.

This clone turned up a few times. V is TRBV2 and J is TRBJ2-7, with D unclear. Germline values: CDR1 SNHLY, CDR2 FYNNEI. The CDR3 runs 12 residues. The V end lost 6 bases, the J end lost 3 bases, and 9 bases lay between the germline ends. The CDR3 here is CASRSTFYEQYF. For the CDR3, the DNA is TGTGCCAGCAGGAGTACCTTCTACGAGCAGTACTTC. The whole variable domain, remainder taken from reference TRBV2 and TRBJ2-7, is EPEVTQTPSHQVTQMGQEVILRCVPISNHLYFYWYRQILGQKVEFLVSFYNNEISEKSEIFDDQFSVERPDGSNFTLKIRSTKLEDSAMYFCASRSTFYEQYFGPGTRLTVT.

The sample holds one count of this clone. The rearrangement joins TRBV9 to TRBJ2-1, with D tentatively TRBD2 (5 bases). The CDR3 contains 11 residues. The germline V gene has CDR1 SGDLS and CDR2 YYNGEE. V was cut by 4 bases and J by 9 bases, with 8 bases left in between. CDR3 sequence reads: CASSTTSEQFF. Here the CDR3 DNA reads TGTGCCAGCAGCACAACTAGTGAGCAGTTCTTC.

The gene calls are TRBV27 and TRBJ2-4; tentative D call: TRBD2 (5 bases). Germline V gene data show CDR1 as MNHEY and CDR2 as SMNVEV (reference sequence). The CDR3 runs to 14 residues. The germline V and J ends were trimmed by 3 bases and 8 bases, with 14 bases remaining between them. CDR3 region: CASSFSATIHIQYF. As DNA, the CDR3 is TGTGCCAGCAGTTTTAGCGCTACCATACACATTCAGTACTTC.

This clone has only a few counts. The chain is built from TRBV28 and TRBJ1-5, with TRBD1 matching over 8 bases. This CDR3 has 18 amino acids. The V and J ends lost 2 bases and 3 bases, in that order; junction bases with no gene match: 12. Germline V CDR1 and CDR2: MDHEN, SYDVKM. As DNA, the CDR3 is TGTGCCAGCAGTTTAATACCCGCGCAGGGGGCGGCCAATCAGCCCCAGCATTTT. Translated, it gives CASSLIPAQGAANQPQHF.

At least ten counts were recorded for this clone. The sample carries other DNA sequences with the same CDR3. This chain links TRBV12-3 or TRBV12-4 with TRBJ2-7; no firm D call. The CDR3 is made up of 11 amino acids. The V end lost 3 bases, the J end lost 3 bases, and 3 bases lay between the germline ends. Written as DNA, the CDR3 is TGTGCCAGCAGTTTCAACTACGAGCAGTACTTC. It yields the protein CASSFNYEQYF.

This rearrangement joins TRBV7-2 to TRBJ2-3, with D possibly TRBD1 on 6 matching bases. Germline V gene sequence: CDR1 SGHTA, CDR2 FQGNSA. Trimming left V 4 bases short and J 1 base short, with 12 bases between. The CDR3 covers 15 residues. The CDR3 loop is CASSSDWGRTDTQYF. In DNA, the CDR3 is TGTGCCAGCAGCTCCGACTGGGGGCGCACAGATACGCAGTATTTT. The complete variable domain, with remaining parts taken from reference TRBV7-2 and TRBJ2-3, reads GAGVSQSPSNKVTEKGKDVELRCDPISGHTALYWYRQSLGQGLEFLIYFQGNSAPDKSGLPSDRFSAERTGGSVSTLTIQRTQQEDSAVYLCASSSDWGRTDTQYFGPGTRLTVL.

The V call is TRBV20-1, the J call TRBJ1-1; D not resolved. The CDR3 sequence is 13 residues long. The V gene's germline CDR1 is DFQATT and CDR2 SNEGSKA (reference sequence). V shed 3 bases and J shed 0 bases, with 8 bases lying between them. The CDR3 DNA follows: TGCAGTGCTAGTCTCCTTTTGAACACTGAAGCTTTCTTT. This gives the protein CSASLLLNTEAFF.

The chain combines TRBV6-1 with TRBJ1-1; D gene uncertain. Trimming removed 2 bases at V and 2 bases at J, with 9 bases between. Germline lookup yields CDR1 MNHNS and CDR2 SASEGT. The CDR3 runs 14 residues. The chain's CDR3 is CASSEHRGNTEAFF. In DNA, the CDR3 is TGTGCCAGCAGTGAACATCGAGGCAACACTGAAGCTTTCTTT.